The rows below give T cell receptor beta chains drawn from one sample of a study of blood T cell repertoires in COVID-19. Sequencing was performed with immunoSEQ multiplex PCR; in TCRdb, only in-frame clones are kept and a portion is missing. Of roughly 110,000 clones detected, roughly 85% appear once; the ten largest clones hold roughly 5%. The sequenced material came from peripheral blood. Receptors originate from an older woman with COVID-19, enrolled during active disease. Each CDR3 is given with its conserved first and last residue.

TRBV18	16	TRBJ1-2	CASSPGGTGSNYGYTF
TRBV19	14	TRBJ1-1	CASTPQGRNTEAFF
TRBV3-1/TRBV3-2	16	TRBJ1-1	CASSQGIFAVNTEAFF
TRBV7-9	13	TRBJ1-4	CASSLAFGEQLFF
TRBV6-5	15	TRBJ1-1	CASSYSGADPYEAFF
TRBV9	16	TRBJ1-5	CASSPGTGGNNQPQHF
TRBV7-9	13	TRBJ2-5	CASSYRGQETQYF
TRBV9	16	TRBJ2-1	CASSVAAGAAGNEQFF
TRBV4-1	16	TRBJ2-3	CASSQDRGSGGDTQYF
TRBV19	14	TRBJ2-2	CASHRDRGTGELFF
TRBV18	16	TRBJ1-1	CASSPLLLTGEDEAFF
TRBV2	15	TRBJ2-2	CASSQFVANTGELFF
TRBV2	15	TRBJ1-1	CASNGDRLPNTEAFF
TRBV7-3	14	TRBJ1-6	CASSLKQYNSPLHF
TRBV28	14	TRBJ2-7	CASVGTGEDYEQYF
TRBV3-1/TRBV3-2	14	TRBJ1-4	CASSPRQINEKLFF
TRBV6-2/TRBV6-3	16	TRBJ2-5	CASSYLGLAQIGTQYF
TRBV13	16	TRBJ2-3	CASSAYSGGAADTQYF
TRBV7-9	16	TRBJ1-1	CASSSHADDSRAQAFF
TRBV2	14	TRBJ1-1	CASSEAGGRTEAFF
TRBV11-2	16	TRBJ2-5	CASSAGTGGRGETQYF
TRBV6-2/TRBV6-3	15	TRBJ1-1	CASSQTGLENTEAFF
TRBV9	15	TRBJ2-3	CASSVSGGDRDTQYF
TRBV10-3	15	TRBJ1-2	CAISDGRAEVYGYTF
TRBV5-4	14	TRBJ1-5	CASSISPGDQPQHF
TRBV11-1	14	TRBJ1-6	CASSLRQGNSPLHF
TRBV7-2	12	TRBJ1-2	CASSEGAGGYTF
TRBV7-7	15	TRBJ2-7	CASSLRLAGTYEQYF
TRBV30	16	TRBJ1-3	CAWSTGHPSFGNTIYF
TRBV4-1	13	TRBJ1-5	CASSLSRSQPQHF
TRBV9	17	TRBJ1-3	CASSRQGQEMGGNTIYF
TRBV6-6	14	TRBJ2-7	CASTLLAGAREQYF
TRBV4-1	15	TRBJ1-4	CASSQIGTGNEKLFF
TRBV2	12	TRBJ1-3	CASQVSGNTIYF
TRBV19	17	TRBJ2-3	CASSDGTSGASTDTQYF
TRBV6-5	14	TRBJ1-3	CASSTGITGNTIYF
TRBV19	14	TRBJ1-1	CASSIQEGDTEAFF
TRBV5-4	14	TRBJ2-7	CASSADRGVGEQYF
TRBV5-1	16	TRBJ1-4	CASTISVGGNNEKLFF
TRBV27	14	TRBJ1-1	CASSLRLGGTEAFF
TRBV6-5	14	TRBJ1-2	CASRPTPSNYGYTF
TRBV27	14	TRBJ1-1	CASSLSQGITEAFF
TRBV7-9	17	TRBJ1-6	CASSSDRTSSYNSPLHF
TRBV7-2	15	TRBJ1-3	CASSLAVQTGNTIYF
TRBV5-8	15	TRBJ1-4	CASSLTRGSNEKLFF